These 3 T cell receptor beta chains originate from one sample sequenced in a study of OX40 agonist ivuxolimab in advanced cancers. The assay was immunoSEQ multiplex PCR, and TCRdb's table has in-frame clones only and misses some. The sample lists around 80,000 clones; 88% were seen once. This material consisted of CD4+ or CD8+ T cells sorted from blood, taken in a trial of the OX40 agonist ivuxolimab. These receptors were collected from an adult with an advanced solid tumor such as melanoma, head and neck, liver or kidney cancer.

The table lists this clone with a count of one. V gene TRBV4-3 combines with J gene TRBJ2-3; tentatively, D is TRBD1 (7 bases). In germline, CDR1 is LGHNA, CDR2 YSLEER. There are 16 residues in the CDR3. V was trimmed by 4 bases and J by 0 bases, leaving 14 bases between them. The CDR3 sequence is CASSRGTDTSTDTQYF. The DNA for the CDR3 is TGCGCCAGCAGCCGCGGGACAGATACTAGCACAGATACGCAGTATTTT.

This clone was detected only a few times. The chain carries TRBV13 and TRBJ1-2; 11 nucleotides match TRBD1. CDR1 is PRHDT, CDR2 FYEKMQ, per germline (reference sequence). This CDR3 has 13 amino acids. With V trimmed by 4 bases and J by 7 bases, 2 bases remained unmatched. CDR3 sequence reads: CASSWTGGSGYTF. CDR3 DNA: TGTGCCAGCAGCTGGACAGGGGGCTCTGGCTACACCTTC.

CDR3: CASSVGQGGIQYF. DNA of the CDR3: TGTGCCAGCAGTGTGGGACAGGGAGGCATTCAGTACTTC. V is TRBV6-4 and J is TRBJ2-4, with 9 bases matching TRBD1. The CDR3 totals 13 residues. CDR1 and CDR2 (germline): MRHNA, SNTAGT. The junction had 4 bases not matched to a gene; V was cut back by 4 bases and J by 9 bases.